This record concerns one TCR beta chain sequence. This sample is drawn from a study of T cells in Graves' hyperthyroidism and ophthalmopathy. Researchers amplified the TCR beta CDR3 regions from RNA transcripts. HTBI primers were the set used in a first-round RT-PCR of the TCR CDR3. TCRdb used MiXCR to reprocess the multiplex PCR reads, holding one entry per CDR3 protein. The sample lists a few hundred thousand distinct CDR3 sequences, 15% to 19% occurring once. This CDR3 comprises 11 residues. The V gene's germline CDR1 is GTSNPN and CDR2 SVGIG (reference sequence). Trimming took 1 base from V and 13 from J, leaving 13 bases between them.

Material for sequencing was blood. The chain joins TRBV30 to TRBJ2-5, with D possibly TRBD1 on 6 matching bases. The clonotype comes from a woman between 25 and 40 years old with Graves' hyperthyroidism. Written as DNA, the CDR3 is TGTGCCTGGAGTGCCAGACAGGACACGTACTTC. Translating gives CAWSARQDTYF.